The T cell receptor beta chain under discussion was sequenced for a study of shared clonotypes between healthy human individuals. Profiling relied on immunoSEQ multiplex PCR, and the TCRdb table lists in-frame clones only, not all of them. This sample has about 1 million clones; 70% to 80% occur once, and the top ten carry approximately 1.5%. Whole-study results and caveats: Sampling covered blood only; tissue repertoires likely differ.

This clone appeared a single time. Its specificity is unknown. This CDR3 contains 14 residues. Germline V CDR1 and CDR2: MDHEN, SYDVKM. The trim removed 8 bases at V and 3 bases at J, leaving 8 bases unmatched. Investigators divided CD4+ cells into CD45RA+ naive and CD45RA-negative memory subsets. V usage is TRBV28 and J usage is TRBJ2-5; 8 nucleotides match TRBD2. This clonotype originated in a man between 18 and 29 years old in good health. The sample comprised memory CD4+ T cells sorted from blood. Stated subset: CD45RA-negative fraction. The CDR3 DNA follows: TGTGCCAGCCATCCCCGGGGGGGCGAAGAGACCCAGTACTTC. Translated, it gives CASHPRGGEETQYF.